The rows below give T cell receptor beta chains drawn from one sample of a study of T cell responses to AZD1222 COVID-19 vaccine. Produced via immunoSEQ multiplex PCR; TCRdb's table is partial and in-frame only. The sample records over 100,000 clones, 70% to 90% being singletons. Here the sequenced sample was peripheral blood, taken on day 0 of AZD1222 vaccination. The receptors originated from an adult in good health. CDR3s leave out the opening cysteine and the closing phenylalanine or tryptophan. The order of the fields is V gene, J gene, CDR3 protein.

>TRBV24-1|TRBJ1-4
ATSDRPGGDEKLF
>TRBV5-6|TRBJ2-2
ASSLARQGAWTGELF
>TRBV30|TRBJ1-3
AWSTISGNTIY
>TRBV28|TRBJ1-5
ASRKGGAGGQPQH
>TRBV19|TRBJ1-6
ASSSALSPLH
>TRBV7-2|TRBJ2-5
ASSFSGGEETQY
>TRBV14|TRBJ2-2
ASSQGQGAVGELF
>TRBV7-2|TRBJ2-3
ASTPGRSDTQY
>TRBV6-5|TRBJ1-1
ASSYGSPGLDTEAF
>TRBV9|TRBJ1-3
ASSLSSGVGTAGNTIY
>TRBV14|TRBJ1-3
ASSPRLNSGNTIY
>TRBV6-5|TRBJ1-2
ASSPRTGSPDGYT
>TRBV28|TRBJ2-5
ASSMTSRGTQY
>TRBV19|TRBJ2-1
ASSIGPAGAYEQF
>TRBV6-2/TRBV6-3|TRBJ1-1
ASSSLTGLNTEAF
>TRBV10-3|TRBJ2-1
ATSLAGTGSREQF
>TRBV19|TRBJ1-5
ASTGYGSNQPQH
>TRBV19|TRBJ1-3
ASRDTARRNTIY
>TRBV25-1|TRBJ2-2
ASSESGGAGRAGELF
>TRBV5-6|TRBJ2-3
ASSLVGGGTDTQY
>TRBV9|TRBJ1-3
ASSVAGTGALGNTIY
>TRBV7-2|TRBJ1-2
ASSLGGWGGYT
>TRBV3-1/TRBV3-2|TRBJ1-1
ASSPIAGGKSEAF
>TRBV19|TRBJ1-3
ANHPGQGVRNTIY
>TRBV29-1|TRBJ2-1
SVGTSGRWDEQF
>TRBV7-2|TRBJ2-3
ASSLLAGGGMDTQY